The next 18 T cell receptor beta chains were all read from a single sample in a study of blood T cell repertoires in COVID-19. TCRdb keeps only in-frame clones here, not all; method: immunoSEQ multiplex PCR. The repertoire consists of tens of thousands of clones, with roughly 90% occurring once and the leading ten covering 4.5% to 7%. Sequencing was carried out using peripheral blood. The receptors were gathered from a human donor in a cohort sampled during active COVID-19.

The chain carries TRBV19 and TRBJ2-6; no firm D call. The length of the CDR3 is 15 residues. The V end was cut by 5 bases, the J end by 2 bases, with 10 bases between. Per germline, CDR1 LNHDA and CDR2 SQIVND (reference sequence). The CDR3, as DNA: TGTGCCAGTAGTCTTGCGCTGGCTGGGGCCAACGTCCTGACTTTC. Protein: CASSLALAGANVLTF. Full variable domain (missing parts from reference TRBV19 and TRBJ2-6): DGGITQSPKYLFRKEGQNVTLSCEQNLNHDAMYWYRQDPGQGLRLIYYSQIVNDFQKGDIAEGYSVSREKKESFPLTVTSAQKNPTAFYLCASSLALAGANVLTFGAGSRLTVL.

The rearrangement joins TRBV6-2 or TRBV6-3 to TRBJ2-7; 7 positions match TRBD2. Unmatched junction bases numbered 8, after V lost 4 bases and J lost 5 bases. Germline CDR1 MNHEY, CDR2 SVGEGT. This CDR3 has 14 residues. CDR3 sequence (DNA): TGTGCCAGCAGTTCTGGCGGGGGTAGCGACGAGCAGTACTTC. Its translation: CASSSGGGSDEQYF.

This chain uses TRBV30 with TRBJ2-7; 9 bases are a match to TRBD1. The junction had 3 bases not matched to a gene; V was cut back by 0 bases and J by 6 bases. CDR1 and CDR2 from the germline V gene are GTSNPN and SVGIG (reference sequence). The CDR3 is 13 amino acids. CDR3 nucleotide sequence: TGTGCCTGGAGTGTACAGGGGGCCGGCGAGCAGTACTTC. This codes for CAWSVQGAGEQYF.

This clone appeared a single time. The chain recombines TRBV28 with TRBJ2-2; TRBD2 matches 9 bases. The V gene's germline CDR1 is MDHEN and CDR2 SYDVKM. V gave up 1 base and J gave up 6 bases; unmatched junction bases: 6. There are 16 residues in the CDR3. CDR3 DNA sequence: TGTGCCAGCAGTTTATTGGCTAGCGGGGTCCCCGGGGAGCTGTTTTTT. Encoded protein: CASSLLASGVPGELFF.

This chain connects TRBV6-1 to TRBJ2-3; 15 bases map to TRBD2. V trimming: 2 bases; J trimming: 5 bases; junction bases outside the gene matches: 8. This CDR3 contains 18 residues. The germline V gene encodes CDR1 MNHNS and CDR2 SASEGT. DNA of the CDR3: TGTGCCAGCAGTGAATACCCGGGGACTAGCGGGAGGAAAGATACGCAGTATTTT. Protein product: CASSEYPGTSGRKDTQYF.

The CDR3 protein is CASSPNIGQGGSEAFF. The CDR3, as DNA: TGTGCCAGCAGCCCGAACATTGGCCAGGGCGGTTCTGAAGCTTTCTTT. V gene TRBV5-4 combines with J gene TRBJ1-1; possibly TRBD1 for D (5 bases). Germline CDR1 SGHNT, CDR2 YYREEE (reference sequence). Deletions cut 4 bases from V and 6 bases from J, with 22 bases between. The CDR3 consists of 16 residues.

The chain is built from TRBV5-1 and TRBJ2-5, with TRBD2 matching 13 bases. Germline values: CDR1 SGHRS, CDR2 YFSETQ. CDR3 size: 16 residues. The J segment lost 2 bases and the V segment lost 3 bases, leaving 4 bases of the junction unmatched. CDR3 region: CASSSGTSGTQETQYF. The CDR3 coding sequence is TGCGCCAGCAGCTCTGGGACTAGCGGGACACAAGAGACCCAGTACTTC.

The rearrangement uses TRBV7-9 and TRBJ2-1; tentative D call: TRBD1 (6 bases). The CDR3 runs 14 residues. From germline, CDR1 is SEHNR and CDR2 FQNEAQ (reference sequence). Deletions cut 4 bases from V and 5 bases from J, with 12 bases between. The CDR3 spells CASSSQGLHNEQFF. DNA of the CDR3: TGTGCCAGCAGCTCACAGGGTCTGCACAATGAGCAGTTCTTC.

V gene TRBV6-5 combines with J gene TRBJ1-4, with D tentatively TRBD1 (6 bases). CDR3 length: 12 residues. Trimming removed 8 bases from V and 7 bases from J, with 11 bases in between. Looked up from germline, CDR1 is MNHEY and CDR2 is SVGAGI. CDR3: CASGQTPEKLFF. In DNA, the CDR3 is TGTGCCAGCGGACAGACCCCTGAAAAACTGTTTTTT.

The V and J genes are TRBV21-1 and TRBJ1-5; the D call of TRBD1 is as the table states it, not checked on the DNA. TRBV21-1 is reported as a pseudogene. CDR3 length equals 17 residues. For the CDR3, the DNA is TGTGCCAGCAGCTCTCGGGACAGGGTGGTCGGCAATCAGCCCCAGCATTTT. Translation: CASSSRDRVVGNQPQHF.

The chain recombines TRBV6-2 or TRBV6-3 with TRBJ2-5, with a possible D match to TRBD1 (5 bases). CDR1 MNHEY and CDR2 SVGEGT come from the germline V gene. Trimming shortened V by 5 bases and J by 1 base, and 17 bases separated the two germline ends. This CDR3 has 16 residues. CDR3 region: CASSHYRLTLQETQYF. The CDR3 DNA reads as TGTGCCAGCAGTCACTACAGGTTAACTCTCCAAGAGACCCAGTACTTC.

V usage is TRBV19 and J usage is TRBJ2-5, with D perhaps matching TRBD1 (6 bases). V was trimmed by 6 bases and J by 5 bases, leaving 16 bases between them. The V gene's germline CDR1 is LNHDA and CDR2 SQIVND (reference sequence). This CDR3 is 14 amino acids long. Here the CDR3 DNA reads TGTGCCAGTAGGCCTGGGGGCATTCCCGAGACCCAGTACTTC. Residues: CASRPGGIPETQYF.

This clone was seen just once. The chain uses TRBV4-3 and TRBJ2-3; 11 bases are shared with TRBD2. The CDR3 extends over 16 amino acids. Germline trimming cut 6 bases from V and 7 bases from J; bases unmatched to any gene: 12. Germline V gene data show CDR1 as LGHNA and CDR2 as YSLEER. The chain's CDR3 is CASSPSGGTIYNTQYF. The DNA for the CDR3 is TGCGCCAGCAGTCCTAGCGGGGGGACTATTTACAATACGCAGTATTTT.

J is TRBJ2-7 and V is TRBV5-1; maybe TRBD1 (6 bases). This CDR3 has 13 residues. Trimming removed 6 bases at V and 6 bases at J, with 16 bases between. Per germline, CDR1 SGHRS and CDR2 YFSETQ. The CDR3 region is CASKVTGSREQYF. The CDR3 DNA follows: TGCGCCAGCAAAGTTACAGGGTCCCGCGAGCAGTACTTC. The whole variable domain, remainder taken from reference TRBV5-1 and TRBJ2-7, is KAGVTQTPRYLIKTRGQQVTLSCSPISGHRSVSWYQQTPGQGLQFLFEYFSETQRNKGNFPGRFSGRQFSNSRSEMNVSTLELGDSALYLCASKVTGSREQYFGPGTRLTVT.

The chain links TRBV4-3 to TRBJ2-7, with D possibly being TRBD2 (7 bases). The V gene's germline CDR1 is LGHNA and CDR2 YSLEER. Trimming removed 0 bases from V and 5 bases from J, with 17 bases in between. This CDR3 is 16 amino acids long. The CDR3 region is CASSQESGRGGDEQYF. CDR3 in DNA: TGCGCCAGCAGCCAAGAAAGCGGCAGGGGAGGGGACGAGCAGTACTTC.

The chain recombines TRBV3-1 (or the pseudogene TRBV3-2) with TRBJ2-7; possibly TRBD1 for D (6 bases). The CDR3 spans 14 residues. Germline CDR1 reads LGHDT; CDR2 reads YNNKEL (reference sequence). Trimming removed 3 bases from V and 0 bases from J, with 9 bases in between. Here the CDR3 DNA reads TGTGCCAGCAGCCACTCAGGGGTCTCCTACGAGCAGTACTTC. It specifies CASSHSGVSYEQYF.

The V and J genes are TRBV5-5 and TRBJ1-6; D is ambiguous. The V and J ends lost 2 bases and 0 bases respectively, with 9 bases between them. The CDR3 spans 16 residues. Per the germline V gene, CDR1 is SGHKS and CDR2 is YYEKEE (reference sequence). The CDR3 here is CASSLGGSSYNSPLHF. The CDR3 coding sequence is TGTGCCAGCAGCTTAGGCGGGAGCTCCTATAATTCACCCCTCCACTTT.

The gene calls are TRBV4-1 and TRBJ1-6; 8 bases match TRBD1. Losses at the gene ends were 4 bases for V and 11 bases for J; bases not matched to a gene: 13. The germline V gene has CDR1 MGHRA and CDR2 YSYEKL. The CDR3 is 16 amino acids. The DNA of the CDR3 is TGCGCCAGCAGCCGGACGACAGGGGATAATTCTGCACCCCTCCACTTT. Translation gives CASSRTTGDNSAPLHF.